Following are 27 T cell receptor beta chains from one sample sequenced in a study of blood T cell repertoires in COVID-19 (dated by TCRdb to between 2020 and 2021). Library generation was performed with the immunoSEQ multiplex PCR assay. This is the immuneACCESS table as TCRdb keeps it, with only in-frame sequences that have V and J called. A part of the clones is gone; compared with another copy, unresolved V genes explain less than half, and the rest is unexplained. Across this sample there are approximately 250,000 clones, with more than 85% seen only once. 3.6% of the sample is taken by the ten largest. The sequenced sample consisted of peripheral blood. Receptors originate from a man aged 18 to 29 with active or convalescent COVID-19.

The genes are TRBV6-2 or TRBV6-3 and TRBJ1-5, with unresolved D. V was trimmed by 5 bases and J by 4 bases, leaving 15 bases between them. The CDR3 is made up of 15 amino acids. The germline CDR1 and CDR2 sequences are MNHEY and SVGEGT. CDR3 loop: CASSPLGRENQPQHF. The CDR3 nucleotides read TGTGCCAGCAGTCCCCTAGGACGGGAAAATCAGCCCCAGCATTTT.

This chain uses TRBV2 with TRBJ2-1, with 8 bases matching TRBD2. In germline, CDR1 is SNHLY, CDR2 FYNNEI. With V trimmed by 6 bases and J by 8 bases, 12 bases remained unmatched. The CDR3 sequence is 15 residues long. The CDR3 nucleotides are TGTGCCAGCAGCCCCCCCGGACTAGCAATCGATGAGCAGTTCTTC. This encodes CASSPPGLAIDEQFF.

CDR3 residues: CASSKRKISSAADTQYF. In DNA form, the CDR3 reads TGTGCCAGTAGTAAGAGAAAGATAAGTAGCGCGGCAGATACGCAGTATTTT. This sequence joins TRBV19 and TRBJ2-3, with a weak D call TRBD2 (5 bases). V shed 4 bases and J shed 4 bases, with 21 bases lying between them. The CDR3 is 17 amino acids. The germline V gene encodes CDR1 LNHDA and CDR2 SQIVND (reference sequence).

The V and J genes are TRBV18 and TRBJ2-3; no definite D call. V gave up 5 bases and J gave up 4 bases, with 13 bases separating them. This CDR3 region has 14 residues. The germline V gene encodes CDR1 KGHSH and CDR2 LQKENI. This chain's CDR3 is CASSSTRRADTQYF. Here the CDR3 DNA reads TGTGCCAGCTCATCAACTCGACGGGCAGATACGCAGTATTTT.

The chain is built from TRBV25-1 and TRBJ2-3; 11 bases are a match to TRBD1. With 4 bases clipped from V and 1 base from J, the junction kept 4 bases outside the gene matches. Germline V lookup: CDR1 MGHDK, CDR2 SYGVNS. This CDR3 is 16 amino acids long. This CDR3 is CASSGWTGGRTDTQYF. As DNA, the CDR3 is TGTGCCAGCAGTGGTTGGACAGGGGGCCGCACAGATACGCAGTATTTT.

The V gene is TRBV9, the J gene TRBJ2-7; TRBD1 might be the D (6 bases). The CDR3 length is 15 residues. Trimming shortened V by 0 bases and J by 2 bases, and 12 bases separated the two germline ends. CDR1 and CDR2 from the germline V gene are SGDLS and YYNGEE. CDR3 loop: CASSVAGDTAYEQYF. As DNA, the CDR3 is TGTGCCAGCAGCGTAGCTGGGGACACTGCCTACGAGCAGTACTTC.

In this sample, this clone turned up a few times. The chain employs TRBV7-9 and TRBJ2-5; D possibly corresponds to TRBD2 (6 bases). In germline, CDR1 is SEHNR, CDR2 FQNEAQ (reference sequence). Trimming took 5 bases from V and 2 from J, leaving 27 bases between them. This CDR3 contains 19 residues. In DNA form, the CDR3 reads TGTGCCAGCAGCCCTAGGCGGGACTCAAAGAGGGTGAATCAAGAGACCCAGTACTTC. Residues: CASSPRRDSKRVNQETQYF.

The chain employs TRBV11-3 and TRBJ2-7; D might be TRBD1 (6 bases). With 5 bases removed from V and 2 bases from J, the gap between germline ends came to 13 bases. The CDR3 spans 14 residues. CDR1 and CDR2 (germline): SGHNT, YENEEA. Here the CDR3 reads CASSNYRVAYEQYF. CDR3 DNA: TGTGCCAGCAGCAACTACAGGGTAGCCTACGAGCAGTACTTC.

Worth noting for this clone: A junction end diverges from the germline sequence, so it may reflect a read error. J is TRBJ1-6 and V is TRBV19; D perhaps matches TRBD1 (5 bases). The CDR3 loop spans 14 amino acids. CDR1 LNHDA and CDR2 SQIVND come from the germline V gene (reference sequence). CDR3 nucleotides: TGTGCCAGTAGGATAGGGCAGGGTAATTCACCCCTCCACTTT. Amino acids: CASRIGQGNSPLHF.

The rearrangement uses TRBV5-4 and TRBJ2-7; D gene ambiguous. The CDR3 has 15 residues. Trimming took off 2 bases at V and 2 bases at J, with 14 bases between the two ends. The germline V gene has CDR1 SGHNT and CDR2 YYREEE (reference sequence). CDR3 sequence (DNA): TGTGCCAGCAGCTTTCCCCCAGAGGCCGCCTACGAGCAGTACTTC. The encoded protein is CASSFPPEAAYEQYF.

This clone came up a few times. The gene calls are TRBV24-1 and TRBJ2-3; D ambiguous. The ends were cut back, 3 bases at V and 6 bases at J, with 12 bases in the middle. This CDR3 is 14 amino acids long. Germline CDR1 is KGHDR and CDR2 is SFDVKD. Here the CDR3 DNA reads TGTGCCACCAGTGATCCGACTGCGACGGATACGCAGTATTTT. Amino acids: CATSDPTATDTQYF.

J is TRBJ2-5 and V is TRBV12-3 or TRBV12-4; TRBD1 might be the D (7 bases). The V and J ends lost 7 bases and 7 bases respectively, with 16 bases between them. CDR3 length equals 13 residues. The CDR3 sequence is CASNAQGGRTQYF. The CDR3 DNA sequence: TGTGCCAGCAACGCCCAGGGGGGCCGGACCCAGTACTTC.

This chain links TRBV24-1 with TRBJ1-2; 7 bases are shared with TRBD1. V was clipped by 6 bases and J by 10 bases; unmatched bases: 4. Germline V gene sequence: CDR1 KGHDR, CDR2 SFDVKD. The CDR3 totals 11 residues. CDR3 loop: CATSYQGDYTF. CDR3 in DNA: TGTGCCACCAGTTATCAGGGGGACTACACCTTC.

The V call is TRBV18, the J call TRBJ1-6, with TRBD1 matching over 7 bases. CDR3 size: 14 residues. V lost 4 bases to trimming and J lost 7 bases; unmatched junction nucleotides: 4. Germline loops: CDR1 KGHSH, CDR2 LQKENI. Here the CDR3 DNA reads TGTGCCAGCTCACGCGGACAGGAGAATTCACCCCTCCACTTT. It specifies CASSRGQENSPLHF.

This chain connects TRBV3-1 (or the pseudogene TRBV3-2) to TRBJ2-1; 10 bases are a match to TRBD2. CDR3 length: 22 residues. CDR1 LGHDT and CDR2 YNNKEL come from the germline V gene (reference sequence). With 2 bases clipped from V and 8 bases from J, the junction kept 27 bases outside the gene matches. The CDR3 is CASSQLLQVASGRMWFRDEQFF. The CDR3 DNA reads as TGTGCCAGCAGCCAACTTTTACAGGTGGCTAGCGGGAGAATGTGGTTTAGGGATGAGCAGTTCTTC.

The chain joins TRBV11-2 to TRBJ2-3, with 7 bases that match TRBD1. Germline V gene sequence: CDR1 SGHAT, CDR2 FQNNGV. This CDR3 comprises 15 residues. V dropped 5 bases and J dropped 2; count of bases not matched to a gene: 7. CDR3 DNA sequence: TGTGCCAGCAGCCCAGGGGGTAGACCCACAGATACGCAGTATTTT. As protein: CASSPGGRPTDTQYF. The full variable domain, with the rest looked up from reference TRBV11-2 and TRBJ2-3, is EAGVAQSPRYKIIEKRQSVAFWCNPISGHATLYWYQQILGQGPKLLIQFQNNGVVDDSQLPKDRFSAERLKGVDSTLKIQPAKLEDSAVYLCASSPGGRPTDTQYFGPGTRLTVL.

The rearrangement links TRBV11-2 to TRBJ2-5; D is perhaps TRBD2 (6 bases). The CDR3 covers 14 residues. Germline V lookup: CDR1 SGHAT, CDR2 FQNNGV. The V gene lost 4 bases and the J gene lost 2 bases, with 11 bases spanning the gap. The chain's CDR3 is CASSSRDFQETQYF. The CDR3 DNA is TGTGCCAGCAGCTCGCGGGACTTTCAAGAGACCCAGTACTTC.

This clone is a singleton in its sample. This rearrangement joins TRBV28 to TRBJ1-5; D not certain. Germline V gene sequence: CDR1 MDHEN, CDR2 SYDVKM. Trimming pared 8 bases from V and 3 bases from J, leaving 11 bases between. This CDR3 spans 13 amino acids. CDR3 nucleotides: TGTGCCAGCCGGCGGGGTCCCAATCAGCCCCAGCATTTT. Translated, it gives CASRRGPNQPQHF.

The chain links TRBV7-9 to TRBJ2-1, with TRBD1 matching 10 bases. CDR1 is SEHNR and CDR2 is FQNEAQ in the germline V gene (reference sequence). The CDR3 extends over 13 amino acids. J gave up 12 bases and V 6 bases, and 8 bases lay outside the gene matches. The DNA of the CDR3 is TGTGCCAGCAGAGGGACAGGGGATCGGGGGCAGTTCTTC. As protein: CASRGTGDRGQFF. Combining the CDR3 with reference TRBV7-9 and TRBJ2-1 gives the whole variable domain DTGVSQNPRHKITKRGQNVTFRCDPISEHNRLYWYRQTLGQGPEFLTYFQNEAQLEKSRLLSDRFSAERPKGSFSTLEIQRTEQGDSAMYLCASRGTGDRGQFFGPGTRLTVL.

The chain couples TRBV11-1 to TRBJ2-5; 12 bases match TRBD2. In germline, CDR1 is SGHAT, CDR2 FQDESV (reference sequence). With V trimmed by 0 bases and J by 5 bases, 7 bases remained unmatched. The CDR3 is 17 residues long. CDR3 residues: CASSLALTSGRGETQYF. The CDR3 bases are TGTGCCAGCAGCTTAGCCCTGACTAGCGGGAGAGGGGAGACCCAGTACTTC. Combining the CDR3 with reference TRBV11-1 and TRBJ2-5 gives the whole variable domain EAEVAQSPRYKITEKSQAVAFWCDPISGHATLYWYRQILGQGPELLVQFQDESVVDDSQLPKDRFSAERLKGVDSTLKIQPAELGDSAMYLCASSLALTSGRGETQYFGPGTRLLVL.

V usage is TRBV9 and J usage is TRBJ2-2; TRBD2 might be the D (6 bases). Germline CDR1 and CDR2: SGDLS and YYNGEE. The CDR3 is 16 residues long. The V gene lost 2 bases and the J gene lost 1 base, with 12 bases spanning the gap. The CDR3 spells CASSVNREMNTGELFF. Written as DNA, the CDR3 is TGTGCCAGCAGCGTTAATCGGGAGATGAACACCGGGGAGCTGTTTTTT.

J is TRBJ2-7 and V is TRBV24-1; D gene unclear. The CDR3 contains 12 residues. Per the germline V gene, CDR1 is KGHDR and CDR2 is SFDVKD. V was clipped by 2 bases and J by 5 bases, with 6 bases between them. CDR3 DNA sequence: TGTGCCACCAGTGATTCCTCTAACGAGCAGTACTTC. Amino acids: CATSDSSNEQYF.

The chain links TRBV7-2 to TRBJ1-5; D is unresolved. This CDR3 spans 13 amino acids. Germline V gives CDR1 SGHTA, CDR2 FQGNSA. Trimming removed 1 base at V and 5 bases at J, with 6 bases between. CDR3 in amino acids: CASSLGVDQPQHF. The DNA for the CDR3 is TGTGCCAGCAGCTTAGGAGTCGATCAGCCCCAGCATTTT.

The chain employs TRBV27 and TRBJ2-1, with D possibly TRBD1 on 5 matching bases. Germline V gene data show CDR1 as MNHEY and CDR2 as SMNVEV (reference sequence). The CDR3 has 12 residues. Trimming removed 3 bases from V and 9 bases from J, with 9 bases in between. CDR3 sequence: CASSFDQGEQFF. DNA for the CDR3: TGTGCCAGCAGTTTCGACCAGGGTGAGCAGTTCTTC.

This clone was picked up one time. The chain recombines TRBV5-1 with TRBJ1-2, with D possibly matching TRBD1 (5 bases). This CDR3 has 15 amino acids. V was clipped by 2 bases and J by 6 bases, with 17 bases between them. The V gene's germline CDR1 is SGHRS and CDR2 YFSETQ. CDR3 DNA: TGCGCCAGCAGCTTAACTCCTCGGGGGGGTAATGGCTACACCTTC. Amino acid sequence: CASSLTPRGGNGYTF.

The chain couples TRBV12-3 or TRBV12-4 to TRBJ1-1; D not certain. V gave up 8 bases and J gave up 8 bases, with 12 bases separating them. CDR3 length: 11 residues. CDR3 nucleotide sequence: TGTGCCAGCGGGCGGGTTAAAGAAGCTTTCTTT. This gives the protein CASGRVKEAFF.

This clone was seen a few times. The V call is TRBV6-5, the J call TRBJ2-7; no definite D call. CDR3 size: 14 residues. Trimming shortened V by 6 bases and J by 5 bases, and 17 bases separated the two germline ends. CDR1 MNHEY and CDR2 SVGAGI come from the germline V gene. The CDR3 DNA reads as TGTGCCAGCAGAGACGTGACTGCTAACCACGAGCAGTACTTC. Translated: CASRDVTANHEQYF.